Each of the 20 T cell receptor beta chains below was sequenced from the same sample in a study of identical twins. TCRdb independently ran MiXCR on the 5' RACE reads; one entry per CDR3 protein. This sample has under 400,000 distinct CDR3 sequences, with approximately 9.1% found just once. Sequencing used naive T cells sorted from blood. The receptors come from a woman aged 45-59 years in good health.

This chain connects TRBV10-3 to TRBJ2-1, with D possibly matching TRBD2 (6 bases). The CDR3 contains 15 residues. The V gene lost 4 bases and the J gene lost 9 bases, with 19 bases spanning the gap. Germline values: CDR1 ENHRY, CDR2 SYGVKD. The CDR3 sequence is CAISANRGTLSEQFF. CDR3 DNA sequence: TGTGCCATCAGTGCAAACCGGGGGACCCTGAGTGAGCAGTTCTTC.

This clonotype has only a few counts. This chain connects TRBV6-2 or TRBV6-3 to TRBJ1-1, with D maybe TRBD1 (5 bases). V lost 5 bases to trimming and J lost 5 bases, with 12 bases between them. Germline V gives CDR1 MNHEY, CDR2 SVGEGT. The CDR3 spans 13 residues. The CDR3 region is CASSDPGRTEAFF. The CDR3 DNA is TGTGCCAGCAGTGACCCGGGACGGACTGAAGCTTTCTTT.

V usage is TRBV23-1 and J usage is TRBJ2-1, with D hard to call. TRBV23-1 is given ORF status, its function remaining uncertain. The V end was cut by 1 base, the J end by 5 bases, with 12 bases between. The CDR3 has 15 amino acids. CDR3 nucleotides: TGCGCCAGCAGTCAATTGTTTGGGGAAGACAATGAGCAGTTCTTC. Protein: CASSQLFGEDNEQFF.

The chain employs TRBV29-1 and TRBJ1-2, with unresolved D. Germline V gives CDR1 SQVTM, CDR2 ANQGSEA. The ends were cut back, 1 base at V and 1 base at J, with 10 bases in the middle. The CDR3 has 14 amino acids. The CDR3 loop reads CSVEGDTDNYGYTF. The CDR3 region has the DNA TGCAGCGTTGAAGGTGACACTGATAACTATGGCTACACCTTC. Complete variable domain (other parts from reference TRBV29-1 and TRBJ1-2): SAVISQKPSRDICQRGTSLTIQCQVDSQVTMMFWYRQQPGQSLTLIATANQGSEATYESGFVIDKFPISRPNLTFSTLTVSNMSPEDSSIYLCSVEGDTDNYGYTFGSGTRLTVV.

This clonotype was found a few times. The chain employs TRBV29-1 and TRBJ1-5; D call uncertain. Germline CDR1 reads SQVTM; CDR2 reads ANQGSEA. CDR3 length: 12 amino acids. The germline V and J ends were trimmed by 4 bases and 6 bases, with 10 bases remaining between them. CDR3 in DNA: TGCAGCGTTGTAATCGGCGGTCAGCCCCAGCATTTT. It translates to CSVVIGGQPQHF.

The sample holds many counts of this clonotype. The rearrangement uses TRBV12-3 or TRBV12-4 and TRBJ2-7, with D possibly being TRBD1 (6 bases). V lost 5 bases and J lost 3, with 11 bases in between. There are 13 residues in the CDR3. The CDR3 nucleotides read TGTGCCAGCAGTCCCCAGGGGCGCTACGAGCAGTACTTC. This gives the protein CASSPQGRYEQYF.

This clonotype was detected a few times. This sequence joins TRBV20-1 and TRBJ2-5; tentative D call: TRBD2 (6 bases). There are 15 residues in the CDR3. V was shortened by 1 base and J by 5 bases, with 17 bases between the two germline ends. Germline assignment: CDR1 DFQATT and CDR2 SNEGSKA (reference sequence). The CDR3 sequence: CSARALLSRGETQYF. In DNA, the CDR3 is TGCAGTGCTAGAGCCCTACTCTCCCGGGGGGAGACCCAGTACTTC.

This clonotype was counted ten times or more. V and J are TRBV7-8 and TRBJ2-1; a possible D gene is TRBD2 (6 bases). CDR3 size: 17 residues. V lost 2 bases and J lost 3, with 17 bases in between. Germline assignment: CDR1 SGHVS and CDR2 FQNEAQ. The chain's CDR3 is CASSLTPAPSDYNEQFF. CDR3 coding DNA: TGTGCCAGCAGCTTAACCCCAGCCCCTAGCGACTACAATGAGCAGTTCTTC.

Here the CDR3 reads CSVEGRTSGRYNEQFF. CDR3 in DNA: TGCAGCGTTGAAGGTCGGACTAGCGGGAGGTACAATGAGCAGTTCTTC. J is TRBJ2-1 and V is TRBV29-1, with 14 positions matching TRBD2. The V gene end was trimmed by 1 base and the J gene end by 4 bases; junction bases not matched to a gene: 3. Germline CDR1 is SQVTM and CDR2 is ANQGSEA. CDR3 length equals 16 residues.

This clonotype has at least ten counts. The V call is TRBV20-1, the J call TRBJ1-4, with D unclear. This CDR3 comprises 15 residues. From germline, CDR1 is DFQATT and CDR2 SNEGSKA (reference sequence). The V and J ends lost 0 bases and 3 bases respectively, with 11 bases between them. The CDR3 DNA reads as TGCAGTGCTAGAGACACAGCCCGGTCTAATGAAAAACTGTTTTTT. Encoded protein: CSARDTARSNEKLFF.

This chain connects TRBV7-2 to TRBJ2-4; 8 nucleotides align to TRBD1. Germline V lookup: CDR1 SGHTA, CDR2 FQGNSA. J gave up 8 bases and V 6 bases, and 12 bases lay outside the gene matches. CDR3 length: 15 residues. The CDR3, as DNA: TGTGCCAGCAGTTCCGGACCCCAGGGGGCGTACATTCAGTACTTC. The encoded protein is CASSSGPQGAYIQYF.

This clonotype was detected only a few times. The V gene is TRBV27, the J gene TRBJ2-5; 9 bases map to TRBD2. The CDR3 sequence is 16 residues long. V lost 2 bases to trimming and J lost 5 bases; unmatched junction nucleotides: 9. Germline V gives CDR1 MNHEY, CDR2 SMNVEV (reference sequence). The CDR3: CASSLNWREGRETQYF. For the CDR3, the DNA is TGTGCCAGCAGTTTAAACTGGCGGGAGGGTCGGGAGACCCAGTACTTC.

This clonotype has just a few counts. V is TRBV6-5 and J is TRBJ1-1; D is unresolved. The CDR3 has 15 residues. Germline loops: CDR1 MNHEY, CDR2 SVGAGI. Trimming left V 2 bases short and J 2 bases short, with 12 bases between. In nucleotides, the CDR3 is TGTGCCAGCAGTTACGGCGGGAACCTAAACACTGAAGCTTTCTTT. Residues: CASSYGGNLNTEAFF.

This clonotype was detected only a few times. This chain connects TRBV5-1 to TRBJ2-2; unclear D gene. V lost 4 bases and J 5 bases, leaving 21 bases between the germline ends. The CDR3 consists of 17 residues. The germline CDR1 and CDR2 sequences are SGHRS and YFSETQ. This CDR3 reads CASSPDQRLIVTGELFF. The CDR3 nucleotides are TGCGCCAGCAGCCCCGACCAGAGGTTGATTGTAACCGGGGAGCTGTTTTTT.

J is TRBJ1-6 and V is TRBV6-5; TRBD1 agrees at 9 bases. The CDR3 has 16 residues. The ends lost 2 bases at V and 7 bases at J; junction bases unmatched: 6. In germline, CDR1 is MNHEY, CDR2 SVGAGI. CDR3 in amino acids: CASSYTTGGRNSPLHF. The CDR3 nucleotides are TGTGCCAGCAGTTACACGACAGGGGGGAGAAATTCACCCCTCCACTTT.

V usage is TRBV7-9 and J usage is TRBJ2-1; 12 bases are a match to TRBD2. In germline, CDR1 is SEHNR, CDR2 FQNEAQ (reference sequence). The CDR3 is 18 amino acids. The J segment lost 6 bases and the V segment lost 5 bases, leaving 14 bases of the junction unmatched. The CDR3 DNA sequence: TGTGCCAGCAGCCCAAGAGGGCTAGCGGGAGGGCCGGGCAATGAGCAGTTCTTC. It translates to CASSPRGLAGGPGNEQFF.

This chain links TRBV29-1 with TRBJ2-7, with a weak D call TRBD1 (5 bases). The CDR3 spans 15 residues. The V end lost 8 bases, the J end lost 1 base, and 21 bases lay between the germline ends. The germline CDR1 and CDR2 sequences are SQVTM and ANQGSEA. CDR3 in amino acids: CSPRTSKGASYEQYV. The DNA of the CDR3 is TGCAGCCCAAGGACAAGCAAGGGTGCGTCCTACGAGCAGTACGTC.

V usage is TRBV27 and J usage is TRBJ1-2; D possibly corresponds to TRBD1 (6 bases). This CDR3 comprises 14 residues. Trimming removed 4 bases from V and 8 bases from J, with 17 bases in between. Germline lookup yields CDR1 MNHEY and CDR2 SMNVEV (reference sequence). This CDR3 reads CASSSSRTAGGYTF. The CDR3 region has the DNA TGTGCCAGCAGTTCCTCAAGGACAGCTGGCGGCTACACCTTC.

This clonotype was seen more than once but under ten times. This chain links TRBV4-2 with TRBJ2-5, with D possibly TRBD1 on 6 matching bases. The V and J ends lost 4 bases and 4 bases respectively, with 16 bases between them. CDR3 length: 15 residues. CDR1 LGHNA and CDR2 YNFKEQ come from the germline V gene. CDR3 nucleotides: TGTGCCAGCAGCCCCTCCTCCAGGACAGTAGAGACCCAGTACTTC. Translating it yields CASSPSSRTVETQYF.

This chain links TRBV7-3 with TRBJ1-5; tentative D call: TRBD1 (5 bases). Trimming took 5 bases from V and 3 from J, leaving 8 bases between them. The CDR3 spans 13 residues. Germline V gives CDR1 SGHTA, CDR2 FQGTGA. The chain's CDR3 is CASSRQPNQPQHF. CDR3 sequence (DNA): TGTGCCAGCAGCCGACAGCCCAATCAGCCCCAGCATTTT.